This T cell receptor (beta chain) was identified during a study of response to subunit inactivated influenza vaccine. This clonotype was seen a handful of times. Its antigen is unidentified. Study-level findings and limits: T cells newly recruited by each seasonal influenza vaccination are few, the authors suggested.

TCRdb reprocessed the RT-PCR reads with MiXCR, giving one entry per CDR3 protein. The table has some 850,000 distinct CDR3 sequences, about a fifth seen once. This material consisted of PBMCs from blood, taken more than 4 days after vaccination. This clonotype was sampled from a man over 45 who received an inactivated influenza vaccine.

CDR3: CASSQDPRINEKLFF. CDR3 DNA sequence: TGCGCCAGCAGCCAAGATCCCAGGATTAATGAAAAACTGTTTTTT. The chain couples TRBV4-3 to TRBJ1-4, with unresolved D. Deletions cut 0 bases from V and 4 bases from J, with 9 bases between. CDR1 and CDR2 from the germline V gene are LGHNA and YSLEER. CDR3 size: 15 residues.